The rows below give T cell receptor beta chains drawn from one sample of a study of beta chain features in type 1 diabetes. Data came from immunoSEQ multiplex PCR; TCRdb stores just in-frame clones and leaves some out. Among hundreds of thousands of clones, roughly 12% were seen once, and the ten largest hold under 0.02%. Source material: naive CD4+ T cells from blood. The receptor source for this set is a man younger than 35 in good health. Each CDR3 is given with its conserved first and last residue. The order of the fields is D gene, J gene, clone size, V gene, CDR3 DNA, CDR3 protein. A D gene is named only where the DNA matches it firmly. Size values are once, few and many counts, or a class for expanded clones, and some rows have none.

NA | TRBJ2-6 | NA | TRBV7-2 | TGTGCCAGCAGCTCCAGGGTTCCGATATACTCTGGGGCCAACGTCCTGACTTTC | CASSSRVPIYSGANVLTF
NA | TRBJ2-5 | NA | TRBV29-1 | TGCAGTTGGCAGACTCAAGAGACCCAGTACTTC | CSWQTQETQYF
NA | TRBJ2-1 | few | TRBV5-6 | TGTGCCAGCAGCTTGGTCGAGGTCCGGAATGAGCAGTTCTTC | CASSLVEVRNEQFF
TRBD2 | TRBJ2-4 | NA | TRBV23-1 | TGCGCCAGCAGTCAAGGCCCCGGGGGGGAAGCCAAAAACATTCAGTACTTC | CASSQGPGGEAKNIQYF
TRBD1 | TRBJ2-2 | NA | TRBV29-1 | TGCAGCGTTGATTGGACAGGGGGAGACACCGGGGAGCTGTTTTTT | CSVDWTGGDTGELFF
TRBD2 | TRBJ2-7 | NA | TRBV29-1 | TGCAGCGTTGGCCTAGCGGGTTACGAGCAGTACTTC | CSVGLAGYEQYF
TRBD1 | TRBJ1-2 | NA | TRBV7-9 | TGTGCCAGCAGCTCGGACAGGGCTTATGGCTACACCTTC | CASSSDRAYGYTF
NA | TRBJ1-6 | NA | TRBV7-2 | TGTGCCAGCAGCTTACAGGACAGATATAATTCACCCCTCCACTTT | CASSLQDRYNSPLHF
NA | TRBJ1-1 | NA | TRBV4-3 | TGCGCCAGCAGCCGGGAGGGAGACACTGAAGCTTTCTTT | CASSREGDTEAFF
TRBD2 | TRBJ2-7 | NA | TRBV18 | TGTGCCAGCTCACCTTCCGGGACTAGCGGGAGTTACGAGCAGTACTTC | CASSPSGTSGSYEQYF
NA | TRBJ1-5 | NA | TRBV7-2 | TGTGCCAGCAGCTCATTTGGGGCCGATCAGCCCCAGCATTTT | CASSSFGADQPQHF
TRBD2 | TRBJ2-7 | NA | TRBV28 | TGTGCCAGCAGTTCTCATCTAGCGGGAGTCCTCTACGAGCAGTACTTC | CASSSHLAGVLYEQYF
NA | TRBJ2-3 | many | TRBV29-1 | TGCAGCGTTTGGGCACGAGATACGCAGTATTTT | CSVWARDTQYF
NA | TRBJ2-3 | NA | TRBV9 | TGTGCCAGCAGTCCTTGGCTGGGGAGTGGGACAGATACGCAGTATTTT | CASSPWLGSGTDTQYF
TRBD1 | TRBJ1-2 | few | TRBV5-1 | TGCGCCAGCAGCTTGGAACAGGGGCAGGCTGGCTACACCTTC | CASSLEQGQAGYTF
NA | TRBJ2-7 | NA | TRBV6-5 | TGTGCCAGCAGTCGTGACAACGAGCAGTACTTC | CASSRDNEQYF
NA | TRBJ2-7 | few | TRBV28 | TGTGCCAGCAGTTTATTTTCCTTGAAAGACAAGCAGTACTTC | CASSLFSLKDKQYF
TRBD2 | TRBJ2-3 | few | TRBV5-4 | TGTGCCAGCAGCTTGCCGGGGGGTGGAGATACGCAGTATTTT | CASSLPGGGDTQYF
TRBD1 | TRBJ2-7 | few | TRBV5-1 | TGCGCCAGCAGCTTTGACAGGGTCTACGAGCAGTACTTC | CASSFDRVYEQYF
TRBD2 | TRBJ2-3 | NA | TRBV9 | TGTGCCAGCAGCGTTACTAGCGGGGGGGCAGATACGCAGTATTTT | CASSVTSGGADTQYF
TRBD2 | TRBJ2-1 | few | TRBV7-9 | TGTGCCAGCAGCCCTAGCGGGTCCACACGCGGTGAGCAGTTCTTC | CASSPSGSTRGEQFF
NA | TRBJ1-3 | few | TRBV29-1 | TGCAGCGTCGTTCTCGACGGCAGGGTCGCTGGAAACACCATATATTTT | CSVVLDGRVAGNTIYF
TRBD2 | TRBJ2-1 | NA | TRBV19 | TGTGCCAGTAGTAGTCCTAGCGGGAGACCCTGGGATGAGCAGTTCTTC | CASSSPSGRPWDEQFF
TRBD2 | TRBJ2-3 | few | TRBV5-1 | TGCGCCAGCAGCTCACGACTAGCGGGGGGGACTGATACGCAGTATTTT | CASSSRLAGGTDTQYF
NA | TRBJ2-5 | NA | TRBV7-3 | TGTGCCAGCAGCCGTATGCAGCGGACAGTGGGGGAGACCCAGTACTTC | CASSRMQRTVGETQYF
TRBD2 | TRBJ2-3 | few | TRBV7-3 | TGTGCCAGCAGCTATAGCGGGCCCACAGATACGCAGTATTTT | CASSYSGPTDTQYF
TRBD2 | TRBJ2-3 | NA | TRBV27 | TGTGCCAGCAGTTCACCCGGGACTAGCGGCACAGATACGCAGTATTTT | CASSSPGTSGTDTQYF
NA | TRBJ2-6 | NA | TRBV19 | TGTGCCAGTAGTATTGAGGGGGTCGGGGCCAACGTCCTGACTTTC | CASSIEGVGANVLTF
NA | TRBJ2-7 | NA | TRBV7-9 | TGTGCCAGCAGCTTAGCGGTACAGGTCTACGAGCAGTACTTC | CASSLAVQVYEQYF
NA | TRBJ1-5 | NA | TRBV6-1 | TGTGCCAGCAGTAGACAGGGCAATCAGCCCCAGCATTTT | CASSRQGNQPQHF
NA | TRBJ2-7 | NA | TRBV28 | TGTGCCAGCAGTTTTGGGGGCTCTTTACGGGAGCAGTACTTC | CASSFGGSLREQYF
NA | TRBJ2-6 | NA | TRBV4-3 | TGCGCCAGCAGCCCTGTGGAGGGCTCTGGGGCCAACGTCCTGACTTTC | CASSPVEGSGANVLTF
TRBD1 | TRBJ1-4 | few | TRBV18 | TGTGCCAGCTCACCACCGGGACAGGGTGGTAATGAAAAACTGTTTTTT | CASSPPGQGGNEKLFF
TRBD1 | TRBJ1-5 | NA | TRBV7-2 | TGTGCCAGCAGCTCCACCGGGACAGTGCCTCAGCCCCAGCATTTT | CASSSTGTVPQPQHF
NA | TRBJ2-2 | few | TRBV5-4 | TGTGCCAGCAGCTTGATGCAGGGGCGGACCGGGGAGCTGTTTTTT | CASSLMQGRTGELFF
TRBD1 | TRBJ1-2 | NA | TRBV28 | TGTGCCAGCAGCTATGGGACAGCCTATGGCTACACCTTC | CASSYGTAYGYTF
NA | TRBJ1-1 | NA | TRBV7-8 | TGTGCCAGCAGCTTAGACTTAGTAAACAGGGTTAAGAACACTGAAGCTTTCTTT | CASSLDLVNRVKNTEAFF
NA | TRBJ1-3 | NA | TRBV30 | TGTGCCTGGTTGCGGGGAAGGACTGGAAACACCATATATTTT | CAWLRGRTGNTIYF
NA | TRBJ2-3 | few | TRBV19 | TGTGCCAGTAAGAACGTCGGCGGCGATACGCAGTATTTT | CASKNVGGDTQYF
NA | TRBJ1-5 | few | TRBV6-5 | TGTGCCAGCAAACAGGGCGCTAGCAATCAGCCCCAGCATTTT | CASKQGASNQPQHF
NA | TRBJ2-3 | few | TRBV19 | TGTGCCAGTAGTATGAGGGAAGGCGGTGTAAGGGATACGCAGTATTTT | CASSMREGGVRDTQYF
NA | TRBJ2-2 | NA | TRBV5-1 | TGCGCCAGCCGCGACACCTGGCGGGGATCGAACACCGGGGAGCTGTTTTTT | CASRDTWRGSNTGELFF
NA | TRBJ2-5 | few | TRBV11-3 | TGTGCCAGCAGTTCCGGGACAACTTACAAGTACCAAGAGACCCAGTACTTC | CASSSGTTYKYQETQYF
TRBD1 | TRBJ1-3 | few | TRBV7-2 | TGTGCCAGCAGCGACAGGGCGTCCGGAAACACCATATATTTT | CASSDRASGNTIYF
TRBD2 | TRBJ2-2 | NA | TRBV30 | TGTGCCTGGAGGACTAGCGGGAGCCGCGAGGAGCTGTTTTTT | CAWRTSGSREELFF
TRBD2 | TRBJ2-3 | NA | TRBV30 | TGTGCCTGGAGTGGCGGGAGGGCCAATACGCAGTATTTT | CAWSGGRANTQYF
NA | TRBJ2-7 | NA | TRBV30 | TGTGCCTGTCGACCTCGGGACGAGCAGTACTTC | CACRPRDEQYF
NA | TRBJ1-2 | NA | TRBV7-2 | TGTGCCAGCACTAGGGGATGGTATGGCTACACCTTC | CASTRGWYGYTF
NA | TRBJ1-5 | few | TRBV28 | TGTGCCAGCAGTTCGCAGGGTTTGGGCAATCAGCCCCAGCATTTT | CASSSQGLGNQPQHF
NA | TRBJ1-1 | few | TRBV6-5 | TGTGCCAGCAGTTACGACAGAATGAACACTGAAGCTTTCTTT | CASSYDRMNTEAFF
NA | TRBJ2-1 | NA | TRBV27 | TGTGCCAGCAGTCCCCCCTTTTCCAGTGAGCAGTTCTTC | CASSPPFSSEQFF
NA | TRBJ2-7 | NA | TRBV13 | TGTGCCACCATAGGGGATTACTACGAGCAGTACTTC | CATIGDYYEQYF
NA | TRBJ1-1 | few | TRBV7-8 | TGTGCCAGCAGCCTTAGCGGCCAGGGGAACACTGAAGCTTTCTTT | CASSLSGQGNTEAFF
NA | TRBJ2-7 | NA | TRBV20-1 | TGCAGTGCTTATCGACAGCACGAGCAGTACTTC | CSAYRQHEQYF
TRBD2 | TRBJ2-3 | NA | TRBV29-1 | TGCAGCGTCTCACTAGCGGGGGAAGATACGCAGTATTTT | CSVSLAGEDTQYF
NA | TRBJ2-7 | few | TRBV5-4 | TGTGCCAGCAGGCGGGACAGCCTAAGCTCCTACGAGCAGTACTTC | CASRRDSLSSYEQYF
NA | TRBJ2-7 | NA | TRBV18 | TGTGCCAGCTCATCGACTAGCTCCTACGAGCAGTACTTC | CASSSTSSYEQYF